This T cell receptor beta chain was recorded in a study of OX40 agonist ivuxolimab in advanced cancers. Blood samples were obtained at baseline, cycle 4 day 1, and cycle 7 day 1. The sample holds one count of this clone. Here immunoSEQ multiplex PCR was the method, and the copy in TCRdb shows in-frame clones only, minus some. The sample records about 98,000 clones, around nine tenths being singletons. The sequenced sample was CD4+ or CD8+ T cells sorted from blood, obtained in a trial of the OX40 agonist ivuxolimab. This sequence originates from an adult with an advanced solid tumor such as melanoma, head and neck, liver or kidney cancer.

The CDR3 DNA reads as TGTGCCAGCGGAGTTGGCACCTTC. It translates to CASGVGTF. This chain connects TRBV6-1 to TRBJ1-2; D unresolved. Trimming cost V 8 bases and J 13 bases, with 8 bases left between them. CDR1 and CDR2 from the germline V gene are MNHNS and SASEGT. This CDR3 contains 8 residues.